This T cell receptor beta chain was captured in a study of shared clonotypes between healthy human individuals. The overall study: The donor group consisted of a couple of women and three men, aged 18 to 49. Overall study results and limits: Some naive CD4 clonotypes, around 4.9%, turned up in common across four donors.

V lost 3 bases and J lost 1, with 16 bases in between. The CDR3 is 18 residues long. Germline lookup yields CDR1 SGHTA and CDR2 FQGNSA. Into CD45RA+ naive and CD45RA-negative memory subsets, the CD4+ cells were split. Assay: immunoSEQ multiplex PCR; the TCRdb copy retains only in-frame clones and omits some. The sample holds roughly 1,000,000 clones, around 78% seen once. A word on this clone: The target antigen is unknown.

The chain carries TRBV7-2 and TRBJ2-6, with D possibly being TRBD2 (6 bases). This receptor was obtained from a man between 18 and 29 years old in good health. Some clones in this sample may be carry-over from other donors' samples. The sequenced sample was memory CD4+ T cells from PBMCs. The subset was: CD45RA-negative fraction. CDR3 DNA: TGTGCCAGCAGCTTCTCTGGAGGACGGGGGTCTGGGGCCAACGTCCTGACTTTC. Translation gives CASSFSGGRGSGANVLTF. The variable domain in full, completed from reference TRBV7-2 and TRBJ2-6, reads GAGVSQSPSNKVTEKGKDVELRCDPISGHTALYWYRQSLGQGLEFLIYFQGNSAPDKSGLPSDRFSAERTGGSVSTLTIQRTQQEDSAVYLCASSFSGGRGSGANVLTFGAGSRLTVL.